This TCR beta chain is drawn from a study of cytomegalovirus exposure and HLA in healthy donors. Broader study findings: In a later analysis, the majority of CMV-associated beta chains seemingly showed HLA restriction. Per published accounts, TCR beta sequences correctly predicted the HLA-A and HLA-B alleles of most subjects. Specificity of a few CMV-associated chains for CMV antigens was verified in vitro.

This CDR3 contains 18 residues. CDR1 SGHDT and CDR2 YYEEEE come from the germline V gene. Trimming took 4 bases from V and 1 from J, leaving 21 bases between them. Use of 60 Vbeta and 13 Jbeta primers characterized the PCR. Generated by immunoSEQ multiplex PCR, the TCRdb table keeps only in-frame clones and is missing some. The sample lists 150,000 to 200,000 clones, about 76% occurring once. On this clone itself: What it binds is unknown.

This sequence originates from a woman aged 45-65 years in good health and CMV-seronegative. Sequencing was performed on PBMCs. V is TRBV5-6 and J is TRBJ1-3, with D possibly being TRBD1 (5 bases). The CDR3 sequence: CASSKRNRYGRSGNTIYF. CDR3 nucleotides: TGTGCCAGCAGCAAAAGGAACAGGTACGGAAGGTCTGGAAACACCATATATTTT.